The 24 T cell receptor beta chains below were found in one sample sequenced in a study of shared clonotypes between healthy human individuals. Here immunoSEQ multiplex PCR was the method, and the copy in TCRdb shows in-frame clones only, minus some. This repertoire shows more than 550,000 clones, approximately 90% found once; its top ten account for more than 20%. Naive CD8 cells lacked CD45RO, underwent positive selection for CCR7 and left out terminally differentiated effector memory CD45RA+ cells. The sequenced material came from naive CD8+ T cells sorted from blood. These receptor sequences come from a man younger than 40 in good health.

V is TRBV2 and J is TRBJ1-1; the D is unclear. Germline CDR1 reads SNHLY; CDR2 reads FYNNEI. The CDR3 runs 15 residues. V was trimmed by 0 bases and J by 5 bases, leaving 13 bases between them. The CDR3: CASSEALQGWTEAFF. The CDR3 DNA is TGTGCCAGCAGTGAAGCGCTTCAAGGTTGGACTGAAGCTTTCTTT.

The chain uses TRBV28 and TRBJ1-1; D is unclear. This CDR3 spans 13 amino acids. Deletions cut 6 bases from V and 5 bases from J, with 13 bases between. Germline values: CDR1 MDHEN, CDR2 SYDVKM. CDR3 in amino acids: CASSLIPGTEAFF. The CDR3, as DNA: TGTGCCAGCAGCTTAATCCCTGGGACTGAAGCTTTCTTT.

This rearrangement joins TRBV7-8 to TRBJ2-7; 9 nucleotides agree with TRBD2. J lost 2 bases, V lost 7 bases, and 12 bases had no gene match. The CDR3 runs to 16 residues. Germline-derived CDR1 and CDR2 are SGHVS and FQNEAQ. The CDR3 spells CASTQLAGTITYEQYF. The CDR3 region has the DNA TGTGCCAGCACCCAACTAGCGGGCACTATCACCTACGAGCAGTACTTC.

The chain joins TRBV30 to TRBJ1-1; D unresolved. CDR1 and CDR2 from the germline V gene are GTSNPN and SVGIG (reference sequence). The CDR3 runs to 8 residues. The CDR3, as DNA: TGTTCGACGGGAGAAGCTTTCTTT. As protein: CSTGEAFF.

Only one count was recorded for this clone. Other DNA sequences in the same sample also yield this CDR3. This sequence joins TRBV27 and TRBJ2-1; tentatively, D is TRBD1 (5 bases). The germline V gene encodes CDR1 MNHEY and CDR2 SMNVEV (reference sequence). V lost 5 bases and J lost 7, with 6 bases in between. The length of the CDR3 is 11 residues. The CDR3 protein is CASSKGNEQFF. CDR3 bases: TGTGCCAGCAGTAAGGGGAATGAGCAGTTCTTC.

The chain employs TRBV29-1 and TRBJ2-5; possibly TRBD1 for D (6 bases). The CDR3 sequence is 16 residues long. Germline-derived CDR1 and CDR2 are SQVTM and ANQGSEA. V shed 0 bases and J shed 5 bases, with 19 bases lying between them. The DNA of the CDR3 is TGCAGCGTTGAAGAACAGGGACCCCACCAGGTGGAGACCCAGTACTTC. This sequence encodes CSVEEQGPHQVETQYF.

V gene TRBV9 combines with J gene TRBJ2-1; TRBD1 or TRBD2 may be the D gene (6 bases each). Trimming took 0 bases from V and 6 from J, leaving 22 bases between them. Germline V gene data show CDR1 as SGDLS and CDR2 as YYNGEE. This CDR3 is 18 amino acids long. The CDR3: CASSVDYGGRDPSNEQFF. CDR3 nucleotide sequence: TGTGCCAGCAGCGTAGATTATGGGGGGCGGGATCCCTCCAATGAGCAGTTCTTC.

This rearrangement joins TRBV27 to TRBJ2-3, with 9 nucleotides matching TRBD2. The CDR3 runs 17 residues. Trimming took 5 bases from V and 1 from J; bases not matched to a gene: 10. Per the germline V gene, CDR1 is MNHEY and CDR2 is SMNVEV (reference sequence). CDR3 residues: CASSTWRGGRGTDTQYF. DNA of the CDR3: TGTGCCAGCAGTACCTGGAGGGGCGGGAGGGGCACAGATACGCAGTATTTT.

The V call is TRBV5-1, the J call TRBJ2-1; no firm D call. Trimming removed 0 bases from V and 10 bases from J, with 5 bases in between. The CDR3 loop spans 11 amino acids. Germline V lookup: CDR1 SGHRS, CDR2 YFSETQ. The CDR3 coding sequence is TGCGCCAGCAGCTTGGGGGGAGAGCAGTTCTTC. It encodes CASSLGGEQFF.

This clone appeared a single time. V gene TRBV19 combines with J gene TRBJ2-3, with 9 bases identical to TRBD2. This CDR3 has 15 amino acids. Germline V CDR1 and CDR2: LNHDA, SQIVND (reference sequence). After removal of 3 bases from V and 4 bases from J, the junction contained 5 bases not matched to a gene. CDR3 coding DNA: TGTGCCAGTAGTATTGCTAGCGGGATTGCAGATACGCAGTATTTT. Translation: CASSIASGIADTQYF.

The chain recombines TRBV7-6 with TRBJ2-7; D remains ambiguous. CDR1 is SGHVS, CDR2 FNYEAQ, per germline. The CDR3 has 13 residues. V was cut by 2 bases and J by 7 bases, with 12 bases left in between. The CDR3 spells CASSLWSAEEQYF. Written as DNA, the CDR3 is TGTGCCAGCAGCTTATGGTCGGCAGAGGAGCAGTACTTC.

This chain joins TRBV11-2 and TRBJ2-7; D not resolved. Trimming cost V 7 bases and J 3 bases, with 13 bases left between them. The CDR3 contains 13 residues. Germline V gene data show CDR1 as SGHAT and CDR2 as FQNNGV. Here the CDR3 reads CASNRPGGYEQYF. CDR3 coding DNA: TGTGCCAGCAACCGTCCGGGTGGCTACGAGCAGTACTTC. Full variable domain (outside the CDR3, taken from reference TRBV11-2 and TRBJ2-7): EAGVAQSPRYKIIEKRQSVAFWCNPISGHATLYWYQQILGQGPKLLIQFQNNGVVDDSQLPKDRFSAERLKGVDSTLKIQPAKLEDSAVYLCASNRPGGYEQYFGPGTRLTVT.

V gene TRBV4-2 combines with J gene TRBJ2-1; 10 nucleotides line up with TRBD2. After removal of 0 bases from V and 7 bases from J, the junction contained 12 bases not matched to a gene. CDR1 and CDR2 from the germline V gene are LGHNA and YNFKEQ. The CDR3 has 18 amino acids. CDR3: CASSQEGGWLAGVNEQFF. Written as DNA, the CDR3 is TGTGCCAGCAGCCAAGAGGGGGGATGGCTAGCGGGAGTAAATGAGCAGTTCTTC.

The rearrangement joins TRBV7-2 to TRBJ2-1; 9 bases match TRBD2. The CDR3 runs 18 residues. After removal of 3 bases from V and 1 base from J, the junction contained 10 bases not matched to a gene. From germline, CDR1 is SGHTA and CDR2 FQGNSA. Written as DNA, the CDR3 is TGTGCCAGCAGCTTTACAATAGCGGGAGACCCATCCTACAATGAGCAGTTCTTC. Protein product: CASSFTIAGDPSYNEQFF.

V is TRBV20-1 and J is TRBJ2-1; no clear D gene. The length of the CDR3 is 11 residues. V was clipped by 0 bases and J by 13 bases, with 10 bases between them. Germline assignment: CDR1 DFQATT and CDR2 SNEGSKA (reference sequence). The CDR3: CSARDITVQFF. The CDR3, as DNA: TGCAGTGCTAGAGATATCACAGTACAGTTCTTC.

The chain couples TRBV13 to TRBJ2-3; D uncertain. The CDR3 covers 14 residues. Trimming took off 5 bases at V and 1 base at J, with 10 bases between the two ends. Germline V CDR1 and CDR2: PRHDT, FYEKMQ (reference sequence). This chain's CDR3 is CASSLGQGTDTQYF. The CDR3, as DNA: TGTGCCAGCAGCCTCGGGCAAGGCACAGATACGCAGTATTTT.

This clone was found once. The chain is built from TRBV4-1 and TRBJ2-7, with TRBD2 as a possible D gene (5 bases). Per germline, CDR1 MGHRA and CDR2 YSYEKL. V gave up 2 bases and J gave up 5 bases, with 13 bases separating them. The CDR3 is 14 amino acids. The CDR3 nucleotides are TGCGCCAGCAGCCAAACCCCGCCCGGGGACGAGCAGTACTTC. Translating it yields CASSQTPPGDEQYF.

The DNA for the CDR3 is TGCGCCAGCAGCCAACGATCAGGTCCCGGGGAGCTGTTTTTT. It encodes CASSQRSGPGELFF. J is TRBJ2-2 and V is TRBV4-1; D unclear. The V and J ends lost 2 bases and 6 bases respectively, with 10 bases between them. CDR3 size: 14 residues. Germline CDR1 and CDR2: MGHRA and YSYEKL.

CDR3 protein: CASSEAWGGEQYF. The CDR3 DNA reads as TGTGCCAGCAGTGAAGCGTGGGGAGGCGAGCAGTACTTC. The V gene is TRBV6-1, the J gene TRBJ2-7, with a tentative D call TRBD2 (6 bases). CDR3 length equals 13 residues. Germline CDR1 and CDR2: MNHNS and SASEGT. V dropped 0 bases and J dropped 6 bases, with 9 bases sitting between them.

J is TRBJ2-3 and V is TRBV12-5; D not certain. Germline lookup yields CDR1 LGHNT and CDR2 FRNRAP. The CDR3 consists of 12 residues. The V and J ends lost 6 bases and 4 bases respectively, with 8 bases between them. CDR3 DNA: TGTGCTAGTGGAGAGGACCCAGATACGCAGTATTTT. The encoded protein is CASGEDPDTQYF.

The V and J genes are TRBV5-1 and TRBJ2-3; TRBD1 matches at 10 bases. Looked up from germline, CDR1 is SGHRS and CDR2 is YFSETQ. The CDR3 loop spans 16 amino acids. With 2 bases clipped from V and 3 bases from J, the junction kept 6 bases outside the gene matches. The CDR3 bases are TGCGCCAGCAGCTTATTAGGACAGGGGGTGACAGATACGCAGTATTTT. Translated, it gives CASSLLGQGVTDTQYF.

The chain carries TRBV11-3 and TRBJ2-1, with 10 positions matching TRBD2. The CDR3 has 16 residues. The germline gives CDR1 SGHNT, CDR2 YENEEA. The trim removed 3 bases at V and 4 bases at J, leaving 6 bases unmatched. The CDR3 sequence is CASSFGGTSVYNEQFF. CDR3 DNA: TGTGCCAGCAGCTTTGGCGGGACTAGCGTATACAATGAGCAGTTCTTC.

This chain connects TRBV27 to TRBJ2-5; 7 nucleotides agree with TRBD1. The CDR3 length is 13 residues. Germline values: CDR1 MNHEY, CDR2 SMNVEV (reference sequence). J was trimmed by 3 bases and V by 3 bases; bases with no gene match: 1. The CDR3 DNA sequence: TGTGCCAGCAGTTTCGACAGGGAAGAGACCCAGTACTTC. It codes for CASSFDREETQYF.

This CDR3 is CASSMALTYEQYF. Written as DNA, the CDR3 is TGTGCCAGTAGTATGGCCTTAACCTACGAGCAGTACTTC. This chain connects TRBV19 to TRBJ2-7, with D hard to call. Per germline, CDR1 LNHDA and CDR2 SQIVND (reference sequence). This CDR3 region has 13 residues. V was pared by 3 bases and J by 2 bases, with 8 bases between.